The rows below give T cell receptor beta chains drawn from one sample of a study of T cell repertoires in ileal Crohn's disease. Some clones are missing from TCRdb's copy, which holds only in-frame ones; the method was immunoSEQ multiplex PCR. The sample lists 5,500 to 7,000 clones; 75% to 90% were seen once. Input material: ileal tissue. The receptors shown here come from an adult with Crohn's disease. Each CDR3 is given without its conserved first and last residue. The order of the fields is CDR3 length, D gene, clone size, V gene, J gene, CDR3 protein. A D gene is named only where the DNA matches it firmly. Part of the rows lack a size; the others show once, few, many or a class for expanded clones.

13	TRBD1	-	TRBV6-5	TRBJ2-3	ASSYSNRGADTQY
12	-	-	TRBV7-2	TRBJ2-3	ASLYGGPTDTQY
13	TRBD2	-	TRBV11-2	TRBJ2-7	ASSLGLAGEYEQY
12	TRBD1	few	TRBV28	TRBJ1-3	ASSEGQSGNTIY
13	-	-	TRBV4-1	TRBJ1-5	ASSPYGGDNQPQH
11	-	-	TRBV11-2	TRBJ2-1	ASSFGSYNEQF
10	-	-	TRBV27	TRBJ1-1	ASSLLQGRAF
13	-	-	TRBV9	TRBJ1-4	ASSVDLGGNEKLF
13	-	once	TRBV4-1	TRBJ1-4	ASSQEILTNEKLF
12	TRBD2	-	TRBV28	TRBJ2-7	ASSRAGTTYEQY
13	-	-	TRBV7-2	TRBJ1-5	ASSPSWGGGQPQH
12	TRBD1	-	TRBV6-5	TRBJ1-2	ASSIGQGRYGYT
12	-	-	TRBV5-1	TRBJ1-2	ASSAKGDDYGYT
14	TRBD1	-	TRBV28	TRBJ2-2	ASIQAGTGDTGELF
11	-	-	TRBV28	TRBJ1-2	ASSFVEYYGYT
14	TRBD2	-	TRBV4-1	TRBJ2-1	ASSPRLAGAYNEQF
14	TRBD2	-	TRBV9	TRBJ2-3	ASSVDLGGAADTQY
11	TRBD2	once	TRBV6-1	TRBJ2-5	ASQAGGPETQY
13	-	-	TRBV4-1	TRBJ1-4	ASSQVPRVEEKLF
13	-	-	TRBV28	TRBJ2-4	ASSIVTGAKNIQY
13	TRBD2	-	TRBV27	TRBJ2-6	ASSSLASGANVLT
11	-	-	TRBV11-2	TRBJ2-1	ASSLGHYNEQF
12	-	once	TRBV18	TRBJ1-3	ASSPFNSGNTIY
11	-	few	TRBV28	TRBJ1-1	ASRQPQNTEAF
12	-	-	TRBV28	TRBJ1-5	ASSKRGGRQPQH
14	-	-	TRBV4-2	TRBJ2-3	ASSPFRGGSTDTQY
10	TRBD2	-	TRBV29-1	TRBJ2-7	SGGTSGYEQY
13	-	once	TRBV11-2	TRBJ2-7	ASSSEGRGSYEQY
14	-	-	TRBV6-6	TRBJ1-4	ASSYSLFTTNEKLF
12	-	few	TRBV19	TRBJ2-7	ASSPSDGLYEQY
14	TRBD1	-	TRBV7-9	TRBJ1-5	ASSPSTDRGVQPQH
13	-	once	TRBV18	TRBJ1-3	ASSPQQASGNTIY
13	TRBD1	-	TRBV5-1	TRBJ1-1	ASSLEHRGGTEAF
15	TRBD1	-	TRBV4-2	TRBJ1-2	ASSSLGDRDLPYGYT
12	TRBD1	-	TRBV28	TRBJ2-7	ASSPTGEGYEQY
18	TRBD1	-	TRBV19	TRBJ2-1	ASSAPPGQGAGSFYNEQF
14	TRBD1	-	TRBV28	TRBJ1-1	ASSFHSGGGDTEAF
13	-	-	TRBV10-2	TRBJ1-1	ASNRGAKMNTEAF
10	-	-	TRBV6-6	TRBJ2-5	ASRGLSETQY
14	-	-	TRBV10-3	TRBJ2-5	AISESRGAPLGTQY
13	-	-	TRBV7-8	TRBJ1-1	ASSSWPRKDTEAF
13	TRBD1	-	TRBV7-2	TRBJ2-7	ASSPGQGVFHEQY
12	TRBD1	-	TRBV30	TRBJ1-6	AWSVRQGDSPLH
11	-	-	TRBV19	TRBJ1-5	ASRDSSNQPQH
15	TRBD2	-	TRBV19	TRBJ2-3	ASSIATSGRRGDTQY
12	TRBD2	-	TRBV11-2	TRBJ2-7	ASSSGLAGYEQY
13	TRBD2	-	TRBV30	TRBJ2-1	AWRGLAGIYNEQF
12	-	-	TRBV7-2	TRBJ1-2	ASSLGGPNYGYT
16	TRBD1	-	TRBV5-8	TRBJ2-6	ASSGRTGRFSGANVLT
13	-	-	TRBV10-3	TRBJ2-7	AISESTGRRDEQY
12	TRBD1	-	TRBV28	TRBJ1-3	ASSPGQAGNTIY
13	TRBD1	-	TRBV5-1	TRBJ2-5	ASSPGTAGGEAQY
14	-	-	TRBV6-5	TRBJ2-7	ASSYSTARLRGEQY
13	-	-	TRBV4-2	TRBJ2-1	ASSPTLSSYNEQF
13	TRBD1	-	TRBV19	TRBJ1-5	ASSTPGQGTQPQH
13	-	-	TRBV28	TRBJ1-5	ASSLEDRSNQPQH
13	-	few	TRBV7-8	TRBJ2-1	ASSLVGVSYNEQF
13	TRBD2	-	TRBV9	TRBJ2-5	ASSSGLAGKETQY
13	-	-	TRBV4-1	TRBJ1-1	ASSPRGGRTTEAF